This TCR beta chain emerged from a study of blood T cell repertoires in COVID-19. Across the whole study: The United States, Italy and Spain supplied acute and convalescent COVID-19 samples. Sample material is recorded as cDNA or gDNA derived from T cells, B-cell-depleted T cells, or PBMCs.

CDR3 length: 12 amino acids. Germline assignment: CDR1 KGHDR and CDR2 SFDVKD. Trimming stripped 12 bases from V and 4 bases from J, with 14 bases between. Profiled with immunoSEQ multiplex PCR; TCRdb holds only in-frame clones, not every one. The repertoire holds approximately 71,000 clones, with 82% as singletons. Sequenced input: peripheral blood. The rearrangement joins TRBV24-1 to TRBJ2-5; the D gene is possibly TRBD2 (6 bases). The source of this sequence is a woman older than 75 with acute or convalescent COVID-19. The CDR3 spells CAVGQEGETQYF. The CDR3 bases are TGTGCCGTGGGCCAGGAGGGAGAGACCCAGTACTTC.